A selection of T cell receptor beta chains follows, all from one sample in a study of neurological immune-mediated disorders. TCRdb reprocessed the 5' RACE reads via MiXCR and lists one record per CDR3 protein. The table shows approximately 85,000 distinct CDR3 sequences, with roughly 4.5% occurring only once. Sequencing was performed on PBMCs. These receptors all come from a woman in her sixties with multiple sclerosis. The CDR3 runs from the conserved cysteine through the conserved F or W. The order of the fields is V gene, D gene, J gene, clone size, CDR3 DNA, CDR3 protein. The D gene is left open where the match is weak. Clone size appears in some rows only: once, few, many, or a class for an expanded clone.

V gene: TRBV20-1
D gene: -
J gene: TRBJ1-1
clone size: many
CDR3 DNA: TGCAGTGCTAGAGATAGGCGGCTAAGCACTGAAGCTTTCTTT
CDR3 protein: CSARDRRLSTEAFF

V gene: TRBV4-1
D gene: -
J gene: TRBJ1-1
clone size: many
CDR3 DNA: TGCGCCAGCAGCCAAAGGACAGCCCGTGAAGCTTTCTTT
CDR3 protein: CASSQRTAREAFF

V gene: TRBV12-3/TRBV12-4
D gene: -
J gene: TRBJ1-1
clone size: many
CDR3 DNA: TGTGCCAGCAGTTTAGATCCCAGGGGAAACACTGAAGCTTTCTTT
CDR3 protein: CASSLDPRGNTEAFF

V gene: TRBV20-1
D gene: -
J gene: TRBJ1-2
clone size: many
CDR3 DNA: TGCAGTGCTAGAGTACCGAGACTAAATGGCTACACCTTC
CDR3 protein: CSARVPRLNGYTF

V gene: TRBV15
D gene: TRBD1
J gene: TRBJ1-4
clone size: many
CDR3 DNA: TGTGCCACCAGCAGAGTTGGGCAGGGGGGTGAAAAACTGTTTTTT
CDR3 protein: CATSRVGQGGEKLFF

V gene: TRBV27
D gene: TRBD1
J gene: TRBJ2-7
clone size: many
CDR3 DNA: TGTGCCAGTCGCATTAGACAGGGAACCTACGAGCAGTACTTC
CDR3 protein: CASRIRQGTYEQYF

V gene: TRBV5-1
D gene: TRBD1
J gene: TRBJ2-5
clone size: few
CDR3 DNA: TGCGCCAGCAGCTTGGACAGGGGGCTAGTTTCGGAAGAGACCCAGTACTTC
CDR3 protein: CASSLDRGLVSEETQYF

V gene: TRBV6-1
D gene: -
J gene: TRBJ1-3
clone size: few
CDR3 DNA: TGTGCCAGCAGTGAAGGAGATGGAAGGGGCGCATATTTT
CDR3 protein: CASSEGDGRGAYF

V gene: TRBV5-4
D gene: TRBD1
J gene: TRBJ1-2
clone size: many
CDR3 DNA: TGTGCCAGCAGCTTGGCGCTGGGACAGGGGACCAACTATGGCTACACCTTC
CDR3 protein: CASSLALGQGTNYGYTF

V gene: TRBV20-1
D gene: -
J gene: TRBJ1-1
clone size: many
CDR3 DNA: TGCAGTGCTCCCCAGGGAGGGAGGCCTGAAGCTTTCTTT
CDR3 protein: CSAPQGGRPEAFF

V gene: TRBV7-9
D gene: TRBD2
J gene: TRBJ2-5
clone size: many
CDR3 DNA: TGTGCCAGCAGTCTCACGGGGGGACTAGAAGAGACCCAGTACTTC
CDR3 protein: CASSLTGGLEETQYF

V gene: TRBV11-2
D gene: -
J gene: TRBJ2-3
clone size: many
CDR3 DNA: TGTGCCAGCAGCCGAACTAGGGGTTCGCGCACAGATACGCAGTATTTT
CDR3 protein: CASSRTRGSRTDTQYF

V gene: TRBV2
D gene: TRBD1
J gene: TRBJ1-6
clone size: few
CDR3 DNA: TGTGCCACGACAGGGGTGGATTCACCCCTCCACTTT
CDR3 protein: CATTGVDSPLHF

V gene: TRBV3-1
D gene: TRBD2
J gene: TRBJ2-2
clone size: many
CDR3 DNA: TGTGCCAGCAGCCAAGGGGGAGGGTCTACCGGGGAGCTGTTTTTT
CDR3 protein: CASSQGGGSTGELFF

V gene: TRBV20-1
D gene: -
J gene: TRBJ2-5
clone size: many
CDR3 DNA: TGCAGTGCTAGAGTCCCGCACGGGGGCCAAGAGACCCAGTACTTC
CDR3 protein: CSARVPHGGQETQYF

V gene: TRBV10-3
D gene: TRBD2
J gene: TRBJ2-1
clone size: many
CDR3 DNA: TGTGCCATCAGCCAATCGACTAGCGGCAATGAGCAGTTCTTC
CDR3 protein: CAISQSTSGNEQFF

V gene: TRBV3-1
D gene: -
J gene: TRBJ2-7
clone size: few
CDR3 DNA: TGTGCCAGCAGCCAAGGAAGAGCGTGGGGCTACGAGCAGTACTTC
CDR3 protein: CASSQGRAWGYEQYF

V gene: TRBV20-1
D gene: TRBD1
J gene: TRBJ1-1
clone size: many
CDR3 DNA: TGCAGTGCTAGAGCCTCAGGGGGCCAGGCTAACACTGAAGCTTTCTTT
CDR3 protein: CSARASGGQANTEAFF

V gene: TRBV20-1
D gene: TRBD1
J gene: TRBJ2-1
clone size: many
CDR3 DNA: TGCAGTGCCAGGACAGGGTCATACAATGAGCAGTTCTTC
CDR3 protein: CSARTGSYNEQFF

V gene: TRBV7-9
D gene: -
J gene: TRBJ1-1
clone size: many
CDR3 DNA: TGTGCCAGCAGAGAGAGGGGGATAAGGGGGGAGGACACTGAAGCTTTCTTT
CDR3 protein: CASRERGIRGEDTEAFF

V gene: TRBV28
D gene: -
J gene: TRBJ2-1
clone size: many
CDR3 DNA: TGTGCCAGCAGTTTCCGATACAATGAGCAGTTCTTC
CDR3 protein: CASSFRYNEQFF

V gene: TRBV14
D gene: -
J gene: TRBJ2-7
clone size: many
CDR3 DNA: TGTGCCAGCAGCCGTGGCACCACCTACGAGCAGTACTTC
CDR3 protein: CASSRGTTYEQYF

V gene: TRBV7-9
D gene: -
J gene: TRBJ2-3
clone size: many
CDR3 DNA: TGTGCCAGCAGCTTATCTACTAGCTCAGATACGCAGTATTTT
CDR3 protein: CASSLSTSSDTQYF

V gene: TRBV7-9
D gene: TRBD1
J gene: TRBJ1-6
clone size: many
CDR3 DNA: TGTGCCAGCAGCTCCGGACAGGGTCTTCCGTCACCCCTCCACTTT
CDR3 protein: CASSSGQGLPSPLHF

V gene: TRBV7-2
D gene: TRBD1
J gene: TRBJ1-2
clone size: many
CDR3 DNA: TGTGCCAGCAGCTTAGGCGGACAGGCAAACTATGGCTACACCTTC
CDR3 protein: CASSLGGQANYGYTF

V gene: TRBV12-3/TRBV12-4
D gene: -
J gene: TRBJ1-1
clone size: many
CDR3 DNA: TGTGCCAGCAACCCGACCGGGCCCCCCGGCACTGAAGCTTTCTTT
CDR3 protein: CASNPTGPPGTEAFF

V gene: TRBV20-1
D gene: -
J gene: TRBJ1-5
clone size: many
CDR3 DNA: TGCAGTGCTACCACCCGCGCGGACGACATGGAGCCCCAGCATTTT
CDR3 protein: CSATTRADDMEPQHF

V gene: TRBV28
D gene: TRBD2
J gene: TRBJ2-1
clone size: many
CDR3 DNA: TGTGCCAGCAGTCCGACCGGGGGGGGTGGCAATGAGCAGTTCTTC
CDR3 protein: CASSPTGGGGNEQFF

V gene: TRBV5-8
D gene: -
J gene: TRBJ1-5
clone size: many
CDR3 DNA: TGTGCCAGCAGCTTGATGGGTCGCAATCAGCCCCAGCATTTT
CDR3 protein: CASSLMGRNQPQHF

V gene: TRBV2
D gene: TRBD2
J gene: TRBJ2-3
clone size: many
CDR3 DNA: TGTGCCAGCAGTGTCGAAGCGGGGAGCACAGATACGCAGTATTTT
CDR3 protein: CASSVEAGSTDTQYF

V gene: TRBV12-3/TRBV12-4
D gene: -
J gene: TRBJ1-6
clone size: many
CDR3 DNA: TGTGCCAGCAGTCTAGGGGGGGGGAACGGCTCACCCCTCCACTTT
CDR3 protein: CASSLGGGNGSPLHF

V gene: TRBV15
D gene: TRBD1
J gene: TRBJ1-6
clone size: many
CDR3 DNA: TGTGCCACCAGCAGGGATGGGGGACAGGGGAGTCTCTCACCCCTCCACTTT
CDR3 protein: CATSRDGGQGSLSPLHF

V gene: TRBV28
D gene: TRBD1
J gene: TRBJ1-5
clone size: many
CDR3 DNA: TGTGCCAGCCTCCGACAGGGCGATCAGCCCCAGCATTTT
CDR3 protein: CASLRQGDQPQHF

V gene: TRBV20-1
D gene: TRBD1
J gene: TRBJ2-5
clone size: many
CDR3 DNA: TGCAGTGCTAGGGTCGGTACAGGGGAAGAGACCCAGTACTTC
CDR3 protein: CSARVGTGEETQYF

V gene: TRBV29-1
D gene: TRBD1
J gene: TRBJ2-5
clone size: many
CDR3 DNA: TGCAGCGTTGAAGGGACAGGGGTAACGGAGACCCAGTACTTC
CDR3 protein: CSVEGTGVTETQYF

V gene: TRBV5-1
D gene: -
J gene: TRBJ2-3
clone size: many
CDR3 DNA: TGCGCCAGCAGCTTGGTGCTGGCCAGCACAGATACGCAGTATTTT
CDR3 protein: CASSLVLASTDTQYF

V gene: TRBV5-1
D gene: -
J gene: TRBJ1-2
clone size: many
CDR3 DNA: TGCGCCAGCAGCCTAGACAAGGCGGCCTATGGCTACACCTTC
CDR3 protein: CASSLDKAAYGYTF

V gene: TRBV3-1
D gene: -
J gene: TRBJ1-5
clone size: many
CDR3 DNA: TGTGCCAGCAGCCAAGGGGGTATGGGACAGCCCCAGCATTTT
CDR3 protein: CASSQGGMGQPQHF

V gene: TRBV7-9
D gene: TRBD1
J gene: TRBJ2-2
clone size: many
CDR3 DNA: TGTGCCAGCAGCTCGCGGGGGACAGGGACGAACACCGGGGAGCTGTTTTTT
CDR3 protein: CASSSRGTGTNTGELFF

V gene: TRBV2
D gene: -
J gene: TRBJ1-5
clone size: -
CDR3 DNA: TGTGCCAGCAGCTGGGACGGATACTATCAGCCCCAGCATTTT
CDR3 protein: CASSWDGYYQPQHF

V gene: TRBV6-5
D gene: TRBD2
J gene: TRBJ2-3
clone size: many
CDR3 DNA: TGTGCCAGCAGTTACTACCCAAATCCGACTAGCGGGTATACGCAGTATTTT
CDR3 protein: CASSYYPNPTSGYTQYF

V gene: TRBV14
D gene: -
J gene: TRBJ1-6
clone size: -
CDR3 DNA: TGTGCCAGCAGCCAAGCCCGGATATCACCCCTCCACTTT
CDR3 protein: CASSQARISPLHF

V gene: TRBV12-3/TRBV12-4
D gene: TRBD1
J gene: TRBJ1-1
clone size: many
CDR3 DNA: TGTGCCAGCAGTTTAGCGCGGGACAGTGAAGCTTTCTTT
CDR3 protein: CASSLARDSEAFF

V gene: TRBV5-6
D gene: -
J gene: TRBJ2-7
clone size: many
CDR3 DNA: TGTGCCAGCAGCCCCGGCCCCGGGACGAGCGAGCAGTACTTC
CDR3 protein: CASSPGPGTSEQYF

V gene: TRBV29-1
D gene: TRBD1
J gene: TRBJ2-7
clone size: many
CDR3 DNA: TGCAGCGTTAACAGGGGTCCCTACGAGCAGTACTTC
CDR3 protein: CSVNRGPYEQYF

V gene: TRBV20-1
D gene: TRBD1
J gene: TRBJ1-6
clone size: many
CDR3 DNA: TGCAGTGCGGCACAGGGGGCGGTTAATTCACCCCTCCACTTT
CDR3 protein: CSAAQGAVNSPLHF